These T cell receptor beta chains were read from a single sample in a study of human T cells and chemical hapten exposure. One entry per CDR3 protein, called by TCRdb with MiXCR from the RACE reads. The sample has more than 250,000 distinct CDR3 sequences; roughly 8.9% are singletons. Source: whole blood, taken in connection with sensitization to the hapten diphenylcyclopropenone (DPC). Receptors originate from a woman between 40 and 55 years old with alopecia areata. Some clones in this sample may be carry-over from other donors' samples. Each CDR3 is given with its conserved first and last residue. A D gene is named only where the DNA matches it firmly. Clone size appears in some rows only: once, few, many, or a class for an expanded clone.

size	V	D	J	DNA	CDR3
NA	TRBV6-5	NA	TRBJ1-1	TGTGCCAGCGGAGAATACCGACTGAACACTGAAGCTTTCTTT	CASGEYRLNTEAFF
few	TRBV29-1	NA	TRBJ1-1	TGCAGCGTTGAAGAGGATCAGGGTCCCCGTGAAGCTTTCTTT	CSVEEDQGPREAFF
NA	TRBV11-1	TRBD2	TRBJ2-2	TGTGCCAGCAGCTTACCCCCGGGGCTAGCGGGGACCGGGGAGCTGTTTTTT	CASSLPPGLAGTGELFF
many	TRBV11-2	NA	TRBJ2-3	TGTGCCAGCAGCTTAGACCTGACTAGAACGCAGTATTTT	CASSLDLTRTQYF
few	TRBV20-1	TRBD2	TRBJ2-1	TGCAGTGCTTTACTAGCGGTTCTTGCAAATGAGCAGTTCTTC	CSALLAVLANEQFF
few	TRBV2	TRBD1	TRBJ2-5	TGTGCCAGCAGTGCCAGGGGGCAGTCTGCGGAGACCCAGTACTTC	CASSARGQSAETQYF
many	TRBV20-1	TRBD1	TRBJ1-5	TGCAGTGCTAGTTTTCCGGGACAGGGGAATCAGCCCCAGCATTTT	CSASFPGQGNQPQHF
many	TRBV5-1	TRBD2	TRBJ2-3	TGCGCCAGCACCGGGACTATTAGCACAGATACGCAGTATTTT	CASTGTISTDTQYF
many	TRBV18	NA	TRBJ2-1	TGTGCCAGCTCTGACAGTTACAATGAGCAGTTCTTC	CASSDSYNEQFF
many	TRBV11-3	NA	TRBJ2-6	TGTGCCAGCAGCAAGGGGGACTCTGGGGCCAACGTCCTGACTTTC	CASSKGDSGANVLTF
NA	TRBV7-6	TRBD2	TRBJ2-1	TGTGCCAGCAGCCTCGGGATGGGACTAGAGCAGTTCTTC	CASSLGMGLEQFF
NA	TRBV28	NA	TRBJ2-2	TGTGCCACCGGGACGTACACCACCGGGGAGCTGTTTTTT	CATGTYTTGELFF
many	TRBV20-1	NA	TRBJ2-2	TGCAGTGTGCGGGCCCCGAACACCGGGGAGCTGTTTTTT	CSVRAPNTGELFF
few	TRBV11-2	TRBD2	TRBJ2-7	TGTGCCAGCAGCTTATCGGGGGGACCCTACGAGCAGTACTTC	CASSLSGGPYEQYF
few	TRBV29-1	TRBD1	TRBJ1-1	TGCAGCGTTGAAGGGGGACAGGGGGTAACTGAAGCTTTCTTT	CSVEGGQGVTEAFF
few	TRBV6-6	NA	TRBJ1-2	TGTGCCAGCAGGGGAGACAGTTATGGCTACACCTTC	CASRGDSYGYTF
few	TRBV29-1	TRBD1	TRBJ2-1	TGCAGCGTTGGGACAGGGTACAATGAGCAGTTCTTC	CSVGTGYNEQFF
many	TRBV7-8	NA	TRBJ2-3	TGTGCCAGCAGCTCCTTCGTTTTCTCGGATACGCAGTATTTT	CASSSFVFSDTQYF
NA	TRBV20-1	TRBD2	TRBJ2-7	TGCAGTGCAACCGGGACTAGCGGGAGCCATGCCTACGAGCAGTACTTC	CSATGTSGSHAYEQYF
NA	TRBV7-8	TRBD2	TRBJ2-3	TGTGCCAGCAGCTTAGGGACTAGCGGACTCACAGATACGCAGTATTTT	CASSLGTSGLTDTQYF
NA	TRBV27	NA	TRBJ1-2	TGTGCCAGCAGTTTTCAGGACGCTAGAGGATACACCTTC	CASSFQDARGYTF
NA	TRBV27	NA	TRBJ1-2	TGTGCCAGCAGTTCCCCAGGGTACTATGGCTACACCTTC	CASSSPGYYGYTF
many	TRBV12-3/TRBV12-4	TRBD2	TRBJ2-3	TGTGCCAGCCGAGCCCAAGCGGGGATCACAGATACGCAGTATTTT	CASRAQAGITDTQYF
NA	TRBV20-1	NA	TRBJ2-3	TGCAGTGCTAGGGCACAGGAGGGGCGAGATACGCAGTATTTT	CSARAQEGRDTQYF
NA	TRBV7-2	NA	TRBJ1-1	TGTGCCAGCAGGGCCCGACCGGGACCTAACACTGAAGCTTTCTTT	CASRARPGPNTEAFF
few	TRBV20-1	NA	TRBJ1-3	TGCAGTGCTATGTGGGTGTCTGGAAACACCATATATTTT	CSAMWVSGNTIYF
few	TRBV12-3/TRBV12-4	NA	TRBJ1-2	TGTGCCAGCAGACCTGACGGCAATTATGGCTACACCTTC	CASRPDGNYGYTF
many	TRBV2	NA	TRBJ2-5	TGTGCCAGCAGTGTCCTCGGGCAGCAAGAGACCCAGTACTTC	CASSVLGQQETQYF
NA	TRBV27	TRBD2	TRBJ2-7	TGTGCCAGCAGTTCCCCTAGCGGGAGCTCCTACGAGCAGTACTTC	CASSSPSGSSYEQYF
NA	TRBV28	NA	TRBJ2-7	TGTGCCAGCAGTTTATCCGCCCAGGGCTACGAGCAGTACTTC	CASSLSAQGYEQYF
NA	TRBV28	NA	TRBJ2-1	TGTGCCAGCAGTCCTCAAGGGGGGCATGAGGGCGATGAGCAGTTCTTC	CASSPQGGHEGDEQFF
few	TRBV7-2	TRBD1	TRBJ1-4	TGTGCCAGCAGCTTAATCCACCAGGGCAGGGGGCTTGCAACTAATGAAAAACTGTTTTTT	CASSLIHQGRGLATNEKLFF
many	TRBV30	TRBD2	TRBJ2-1	TGTGCCTGGAGTGCCGGGACTAGCGACTACAATGAGCAGTTCTTC	CAWSAGTSDYNEQFF
NA	TRBV7-2	NA	TRBJ1-1	TGTGCCAGCAGCCGATCCCCTATCAGTGAAGCTTTCTTT	CASSRSPISEAFF
many	TRBV7-9	NA	TRBJ2-1	TGTGCCAGCAGCTTGGGGTACAATGAGCAGTTCTTC	CASSLGYNEQFF
few	TRBV7-2	NA	TRBJ2-2	TGTGCCAGCAGCATTCTTTTATTAGGGTCCGGGGAGCTGTTTTTT	CASSILLLGSGELFF
few	TRBV11-1	NA	TRBJ2-7	TGTGCCAGCAGCTTACGGCCCCGAGGGGAAGAGCAGTACTTC	CASSLRPRGEEQYF
many	TRBV29-1	NA	TRBJ2-3	TGCAGCGGACGGGAGTCTAGCACAGATACGCAGTATTTT	CSGRESSTDTQYF
NA	TRBV3-1	NA	TRBJ2-1	TGTGCCAGCAGCCGTCCCAGGGGAAATGAGCAGTTCTTC	CASSRPRGNEQFF
many	TRBV2	NA	TRBJ2-7	TGTGCCAGCAGTGAAGCTGCAGGGCCCTACGAGCAGTACTTC	CASSEAAGPYEQYF
few	TRBV7-9	TRBD1	TRBJ1-4	TGTGCCAGCAGCTCCGGACAGGGGGAGAATGAAAAACTGTTTTTT	CASSSGQGENEKLFF
NA	TRBV29-1	NA	TRBJ1-4	TGCGCCGGGGGTGTGGTGAATGAAAAACTGTTTTTT	CAGGVVNEKLFF
few	TRBV6-5	NA	TRBJ1-1	TGTGCCAGCGCCAGAAGCGTGAACACTGAAGCTTTCTTT	CASARSVNTEAFF
few	TRBV20-1	TRBD1	TRBJ2-7	TGCAGTGCTAGAGATGGACAGGGATACGACGAGCAGTACTTC	CSARDGQGYDEQYF
NA	TRBV12-3/TRBV12-4	NA	TRBJ1-5	TGTGCCAGCAGCTCCGGGGGGTCCCCCCAGCATTTT	CASSSGGSPQHF
NA	TRBV18	NA	TRBJ1-2	TGTGCCAGCTCACCCCGGGGGATGGACTATGGCTACACCTTC	CASSPRGMDYGYTF
many	TRBV5-1	TRBD2	TRBJ2-3	TGCGCCAGCAAGCGGGGGTTCGAGACAGATACGCAGTATTTT	CASKRGFETDTQYF
few	TRBV5-5	NA	TRBJ1-5	TGTGCCAGCAGCTTGGCTGGGGCGAGTCAGCCCCAGCATTTT	CASSLAGASQPQHF
few	TRBV4-2	TRBD1	TRBJ1-2	TGTGCCAGCAGCCAAATTGGGCAGGGGGTTTTGCATGGCTACACCTTC	CASSQIGQGVLHGYTF
few	TRBV12-3/TRBV12-4	NA	TRBJ1-5	TGTGCCAGCAGTGAACAGGGAAGCCAGCCCCAGCATTTT	CASSEQGSQPQHF
few	TRBV6-1	TRBD1	TRBJ2-7	TGTGCCAGCCAGAAGACAGGGAAGGTGCAGTACTTC	CASQKTGKVQYF
many	TRBV29-1	NA	TRBJ2-1	TGCAGCGTTGATAACGGGGGAATGAATGAGCAGTTCTTC	CSVDNGGMNEQFF
few	TRBV6-2/TRBV6-3	NA	TRBJ1-5	TGTGCCAGCAGTTACGACAGCAATCAGCCCCAGCATTTT	CASSYDSNQPQHF